Listed below are T cell receptor beta chains from one sample, sequenced in a study of blood T cells in healthy people across ages. TCRdb re-called the 5' RACE reads through MiXCR, storing one row per CDR3 protein. In the table there are roughly 1 million distinct CDR3 sequences, 25% of which are singletons. This same sample was also taken into another study, of T cells of mothers and their children.

The material sequenced was blood. The receptors were sampled from a girl between 2 and 10 years old in good health. CDR3s include the opening cysteine and the closing phenylalanine or tryptophan. The D gene is left open where the match is weak. A clone size is listed for some rows: how often the clone was seen (once, few, many), or a class if it is expanded.

cdr3_aa cdr3_nt clone_size j_call v_call d_call
CASSYSGFNEKLFF TGTGCCAGCAGTTACTCAGGTTTTAATGAAAAACTGTTTTTT many TRBJ1-4 TRBV6-6 NA
CASSSITSGIWGNEQFF TGTGCCAGCAGTTCGATTACTAGCGGCATTTGGGGCAATGAGCAGTTCTTC few TRBJ2-1 TRBV6-5 TRBD2
CSARVGGGPYNEQFF TGCAGTGCTAGAGTGGGCGGGGGCCCTTATAATGAGCAGTTCTTC few TRBJ2-1 TRBV20-1 NA
CASSLVTSGGLWNEQFF TGCGCCAGCAGCTTGGTGACTAGCGGGGGGCTGTGGAATGAGCAGTTCTTC NA TRBJ2-1 TRBV5-1 TRBD2
CATSSGRGLGNTEAFF TGTGCCACCAGCAGTGGTAGGGGTTTAGGGAACACTGAAGCTTTCTTT few TRBJ1-1 TRBV15 NA
CASSAVPSQNTEAFF TGTGCCAGCAGCGCAGTGCCCAGCCAAAACACTGAAGCTTTCTTT NA TRBJ1-1 TRBV7-8 NA
CAISPGTSKETQYF TGTGCCATCAGCCCCGGGACATCGAAAGAGACCCAGTACTTC NA TRBJ2-5 TRBV10-3 NA
CASSLEAWDGNNEQFF TGTGCCAGCAGCTTAGAAGCTTGGGACGGAAACAATGAGCAGTTCTTC NA TRBJ2-1 TRBV7-6 NA
CARSLHQRSEQYF TGTGCTAGGAGCTTACATCAGCGGAGCGAGCAGTACTTC NA TRBJ2-7 TRBV7-7 NA
CASSQGHLYGYTF TGTGCCAGCAGCCAAGGGCACCTTTATGGCTACACCTTC NA TRBJ1-2 TRBV14 NA
CASSSALPLEASTDTQYF TGTGCCAGCAGTTCAGCCCTTCCTCTCGAAGCTAGCACAGATACGCAGTATTTT once TRBJ2-3 TRBV27 NA
CASSSPPLQGAYEQYF TGTGCCAGCAGCTCACCTCCGCTACAAGGGGCGTACGAGCAGTACTTC once TRBJ2-7 TRBV7-2 NA
CSVPAPEAFF TGCAGCGTTCCGGCCCCTGAAGCTTTCTTT NA TRBJ1-1 TRBV29-1 NA
CASSAPAQETQYF TGTGCCAGCAGCGCACCGGCTCAAGAGACCCAGTACTTC few TRBJ2-5 TRBV5-4 NA
CASSQDLTDNQPQHF TGTGCCAGCAGCCAAGATCTAACGGATAATCAGCCCCAGCATTTT few TRBJ1-5 TRBV3-1 NA
CATSRDGGGLVGYNEQFF TGTGCCACCAGCAGAGATGGGGGGGGACTAGTCGGTTACAATGAGCAGTTCTTC NA TRBJ2-1 TRBV15 TRBD2
CASSVGELSIQYF TGTGCCAGCAGCGTAGGCGAGCTGAGCATTCAGTACTTC NA TRBJ2-4 TRBV9 NA
CASSSRAGGDYEQYF TGTGCCAGCAGCTCTCGAGCGGGAGGAGATTACGAGCAGTACTTC NA TRBJ2-7 TRBV7-9 TRBD2